This is a list of T cell receptor beta chains from one sample in a study of T cells of healthy individuals. MiXCR, run by TCRdb on the 5' RACE reads, gives a single entry per CDR3 protein. Among about 40,000 distinct CDR3 sequences, 4% to 5.5% were seen once, and the ten largest hold 7% to 10%. Source of these receptors: a human donor in good health. CDR3s include the opening cysteine and the closing phenylalanine or tryptophan. A D gene is named only where the DNA matches it firmly. Size tells how often a clone was seen (once, few, many) or the class of an expanded clone, and some rows leave it out.

D gene | J gene | V gene | clone size | CDR3 protein | CDR3 DNA
NA | TRBJ2-1 | TRBV5-1 | many | CASSVERGRDLYNEQFF | TGCGCCAGCAGCGTCGAGAGGGGCCGCGACCTTTACAATGAGCAGTTCTTC
TRBD2 | TRBJ2-1 | TRBV7-3 | many | CASSLTGGTTPYNEQFF | TGTGCCAGCAGCTTAACGGGTGGGACTACCCCTTACAATGAGCAGTTCTTC
NA | TRBJ1-1 | TRBV30 | many | CAWSLRADTEAFF | TGTGCCTGGAGTTTGAGGGCCGACACTGAAGCTTTCTTT
NA | TRBJ2-6 | TRBV11-2 | many | CASRHTGGRSGANVLTF | TGTGCCAGCAGACACACCGGGGGGCGCTCTGGGGCCAACGTCCTGACTTTC
TRBD2 | TRBJ2-5 | TRBV6-1 | few | CASSEASGGVETQYF | TGTGCCAGCAGTGAAGCAAGCGGGGGGGTAGAGACCCAGTACTTC
TRBD1 | TRBJ1-1 | TRBV6-2/TRBV6-3 | few | CASSSHRGENTEAFF | TGTGCCAGCAGTTCACACAGGGGGGAGAACACTGAAGCTTTCTTT
NA | TRBJ1-1 | TRBV28 | many | CASSPTLQTEAFF | TGTGCCAGCAGCCCCACCCTGCAGACTGAAGCTTTCTTT
TRBD2 | TRBJ2-7 | TRBV4-1 | NA | CASSPRGLAGGPEQYF | TGCGCCAGCAGCCCTCGAGGACTAGCGGGGGGGCCCGAGCAGTACTTC
NA | TRBJ2-3 | TRBV7-2 | many | CASQNLASTQYF | TGTGCCAGCCAAAACCTAGCTAGTACGCAGTATTTT
NA | TRBJ2-1 | TRBV5-4 | many | CASSRDSYNEQFF | TGTGCCAGCAGCAGGGACTCCTACAATGAGCAGTTCTTC
NA | TRBJ2-7 | TRBV7-2 | few | CASSITTYEQYF | TGTGCCAGCAGCATCACCACCTACGAGCAGTACTTC
NA | TRBJ1-1 | TRBV7-9 | many | CASTQWQLKGAFF | TGTGCCAGCACCCAATGGCAGTTAAAGGGAGCTTTCTTT
NA | TRBJ1-2 | TRBV6-5 | many | CASSDYNSYGYTF | TGTGCCAGCAGCGATTACAATTCCTATGGCTACACCTTC
TRBD2 | TRBJ2-1 | TRBV5-1 | many | CASSLVTSGVPTYNEQFF | TGCGCCAGCAGCTTGGTAACTAGCGGGGTCCCCACCTACAATGAGCAGTTCTTC
NA | TRBJ1-2 | TRBV12-5 | many | CASGLGAGFIGYTF | TGTGCTAGTGGTTTGGGGGCAGGGTTCATCGGCTACACCTTC
TRBD2 | TRBJ2-3 | TRBV28 | few | CASFAQGLGTVGDTQYF | TGTGCCAGCTTCGCCCAGGGACTAGGTACCGTGGGAGATACGCAGTATTTT
NA | TRBJ1-1 | TRBV7-8 | few | CASSLGSAEAFF | TGTGCCAGCAGCTTAGGATCCGCTGAAGCTTTCTTT
NA | TRBJ2-1 | TRBV23-1 | many | CASNLNRCNEQFF | TGCGCCAGCAACTTAAATAGGTGCAATGAGCAGTTCTTC
TRBD1 | TRBJ1-1 | TRBV29-1 | few | CSVKPTGVNFMNTEAFF | TGCAGCGTCAAACCGACAGGGGTTAATTTCATGAACACTGAAGCTTTCTTT
TRBD1 | TRBJ1-6 | TRBV7-3 | many | CASSLGGQENSPLHF | TGTGCCAGCAGCTTAGGGGGACAGGAAAATTCACCCCTCCACTTT
NA | TRBJ1-2 | TRBV18 | many | CASSPSQASFYGYTF | TGTGCCAGCTCACCCAGCCAAGCCAGCTTCTATGGCTACACCTTC
NA | TRBJ2-6 | TRBV10-1 | many | CASSEQGGTSGANVLTF | TGCGCCAGCAGTGAGCAGGGGGGGACATCTGGGGCCAACGTCCTGACTTTC
NA | TRBJ2-6 | TRBV4-3 | few | CASSQGGANVLTF | TGCGCCAGCAGCCAAGGTGGGGCCAACGTCCTGACTTTC
TRBD1 | TRBJ1-2 | TRBV7-9 | NA | CASSLRIGRGSGEANYGYTF | TGTGCCAGCAGCTTACGGATCGGCAGGGGGAGCGGAGAAGCTAACTATGGCTACACCTTC
NA | TRBJ1-3 | TRBV3-1 | many | CASSPLAGNSGNTIYF | TGTGCCAGCAGCCCGCTTGCAGGAAACTCTGGAAACACCATATATTTT
NA | TRBJ1-2 | TRBV3-1 | many | CASSQVATSHYGYTF | TGTGCCAGCAGCCAAGTAGCTACCTCCCACTATGGCTACACCTTC
TRBD1 | TRBJ2-3 | TRBV12-3/TRBV12-4 | many | CASSKGDRGRRADTQYF | TGTGCCAGCAGTAAGGGGGACAGGGGAAGAAGGGCAGATACGCAGTATTTT
TRBD2 | TRBJ2-1 | TRBV18 | many | CASSHRSLTGGNEQFF | TGTGCCAGCTCCCACCGATCACTCACGGGGGGCAATGAGCAGTTCTTC
TRBD1 | TRBJ1-6 | TRBV18 | many | CASSLTGRLTPLHF | TGTGCCAGCTCCCTGACAGGGCGTCTGACACCCCTCCACTTT